The 8 T cell receptor beta chains below come from one sample, sequenced in a study of pediatric ulcerative colitis. Sequenced by immunoSEQ multiplex PCR; TCRdb stores in-frame clones only, minus some. This table has around 14,000 clones, 70% to 90% appearing once. The specimen was blood. The source is a boy between 10 and 17 years old with moderate ulcerative colitis.

The rearrangement links TRBV9 to TRBJ2-7; no reliable D call. The germline CDR1 and CDR2 sequences are SGDLS and YYNGEE. V was pared by 0 bases and J by 2 bases, with 15 bases between. The CDR3 covers 16 residues. The CDR3 nucleotides are TGTGCCAGCAGCGTAGGACACCAAATCCCGGCCTACGAGCAGTACTTC. Amino acids: CASSVGHQIPAYEQYF.

The V gene is TRBV30, the J gene TRBJ1-2; the D gene is possibly TRBD1 (5 bases). There are 14 residues in the CDR3. The V and J ends lost 3 bases and 3 bases respectively, with 14 bases between them. Germline assignment: CDR1 GTSNPN and CDR2 SVGIG (reference sequence). The CDR3, as DNA: TGTGCCTGGAGGTTGTTGGGGGGGTACTATGGCTACACCTTC. This sequence encodes CAWRLLGGYYGYTF.

This clone was observed a handful of times. The CDR3 region is CASSEMGRRKAGGYTF. Written as DNA, the CDR3 is TGTGCCAGCAGTGAGATGGGTCGTAGGAAAGCTGGTGGCTACACCTTC. The V and J genes are TRBV2 and TRBJ1-2, with D unclear. Per germline, CDR1 SNHLY and CDR2 FYNNEI. V lost 3 bases, J lost 7 bases, and 21 bases lay in between. The CDR3 has 16 residues.

This chain links TRBV6-5 with TRBJ2-7, with D perhaps TRBD1 (5 bases). The CDR3 is 14 amino acids. Germline-derived CDR1 and CDR2 are MNHEY and SVGAGI. V lost 5 bases, J lost 4 bases, and 15 bases lay in between. The CDR3 spells CASSLTGDNYEQYF. The CDR3 bases are TGTGCCAGCAGTCTAACAGGAGACAATTACGAGCAGTACTTC.

The V call is TRBV6-5, the J call TRBJ2-7; D is unresolved. Trimming took 7 bases from V and 5 from J, leaving 18 bases between them. The CDR3 totals 14 residues. The germline V gene has CDR1 MNHEY and CDR2 SVGAGI. CDR3 amino acids: CASNTRAKPHEQYF. The CDR3 coding sequence is TGTGCCAGCAATACTCGAGCGAAGCCCCACGAGCAGTACTTC.

The chain is built from TRBV6-6 and TRBJ1-1, with D hard to call. The CDR3 is made up of 14 amino acids. V gave up 6 bases and J gave up 1 base, with 12 bases separating them. Per germline, CDR1 MNHNY and CDR2 SVGAGI (reference sequence). CDR3 sequence: CASRAFGGNTEAFF. For the CDR3, the DNA is TGTGCCAGCAGGGCCTTCGGAGGGAACACTGAAGCTTTCTTT.

This sequence joins TRBV28 and TRBJ2-7, with TRBD1 as a possible D gene (7 bases). The V gene's germline CDR1 is MDHEN and CDR2 SYDVKM. CDR3 size: 15 residues. Trimming pared 5 bases from V and 0 bases from J, leaving 14 bases between. The CDR3 is CASSDQGGPSYEQYF. CDR3 coding DNA: TGTGCCAGCAGTGACCAGGGGGGTCCCTCCTACGAGCAGTACTTC.

The chain couples TRBV7-9 to TRBJ2-5; D is undetermined. The CDR3 extends over 13 amino acids. V lost 0 bases to trimming and J lost 3 bases, with 5 bases between them. Germline V gives CDR1 SEHNR, CDR2 FQNEAQ (reference sequence). CDR3 residues: CASSLAAEETQYF. Here the CDR3 DNA reads TGTGCCAGCAGCTTAGCGGCGGAAGAGACCCAGTACTTC.